The 26 T cell receptor beta chains given below trace back to one sample, sequenced in a study of Ad26.COV2.S vaccination and SARS-CoV-2 variants. The table came from immunoSEQ multiplex PCR; TCRdb's copy has only in-frame clones and leaves some out. The table has approximately 400,000 clones, approximately 85% seen once; the top ten hold less than 4%. The treatment: around 19 received Ad26.COV2.S at low or high dose, single or two shots; several received placebo; per-sample allocation not given. Samples analyzed were those drawn on day 63 after the first vaccine or placebo injection. Sequences were derived from peripheral blood, sampled in a trial of Ad26.COV2.S vaccine versus placebo. The origin of the receptors is a person aged 18-60 years who received the Ad26.COV2.S COVID-19 vaccine or a placebo.

V is TRBV7-2 and J is TRBJ1-2; D is possibly TRBD1 (5 bases). The CDR3 covers 19 residues. Deletions cut 5 bases from V and 0 bases from J, with 25 bases between. Germline loops: CDR1 SGHTA, CDR2 FQGNSA. The CDR3 DNA sequence: TGTGCCAGCAGCATACCTTCTAGGCGGGCCAGGGATGCTAACTATGGCTACACCTTC. Translation gives CASSIPSRRARDANYGYTF. Together with reference TRBV7-2 and TRBJ1-2, the CDR3 gives the full variable domain: GAGVSQSPSNKVTEKGKDVELRCDPISGHTALYWYRQSLGQGLEFLIYFQGNSAPDKSGLPSDRFSAERTGGSVSTLTIQRTQQEDSAVYLCASSIPSRRARDANYGYTFGSGTRLTVV.

This clone was detected only a few times. CDR3 in DNA: TGTGCCAGCAGCTTATCGCCCCAGCGGCTAATCAATGAGCAGTTCTTC. Translated, it gives CASSLSPQRLINEQFF. The V gene is TRBV7-9, the J gene TRBJ2-1; perhaps TRBD2 as D (5 bases). V was clipped by 2 bases and J by 6 bases, with 17 bases between them. Looked up from germline, CDR1 is SEHNR and CDR2 is FQNEAQ (reference sequence). This CDR3 contains 16 residues.

This clone was found once. The chain is built from TRBV5-1 and TRBJ1-3; D gene unclear. Germline V lookup: CDR1 SGHRS, CDR2 YFSETQ. The CDR3 runs 16 residues. V was clipped by 0 bases and J by 0 bases, with 10 bases between them. The CDR3 bases are TGCGCCAGCAGCTTGGTTCCTGCCGGCTCTGGAAACACCATATATTTT. Translating gives CASSLVPAGSGNTIYF.

This clone occurred a few times. The chain has TRBV11-2 and TRBJ2-7, with a weak D call TRBD1 (6 bases). Germline V gene sequence: CDR1 SGHAT, CDR2 FQNNGV. The ends were cut back, 1 base at V and 1 base at J, with 20 bases in the middle. This CDR3 contains 18 residues. CDR3 region: CASSLGSRRTVRSYEQYF. The CDR3 DNA sequence: TGTGCCAGCAGCTTAGGATCGCGGAGGACAGTACGATCCTACGAGCAGTACTTC.

The V gene is TRBV5-1, the J gene TRBJ2-5; perhaps TRBD2 as D (7 bases). V gave up 6 bases and J gave up 2 bases, with 14 bases separating them. The CDR3 length is 14 residues. Germline V gives CDR1 SGHRS, CDR2 YFSETQ. CDR3 loop: CASMGGRGQETQYF. The CDR3 region has the DNA TGCGCCAGCATGGGGGGGCGTGGGCAAGAGACCCAGTACTTC.

The chain employs TRBV24-1 and TRBJ1-2; 10 nucleotides line up with TRBD1. V was clipped by 3 bases and J by 10 bases; unmatched bases: 4. Germline CDR1 is KGHDR and CDR2 is SFDVKD. The CDR3 has 13 amino acids. The DNA for the CDR3 is TGTGCCACCAGTGATAGGACAGGGGGAATCTACACCTTC. Residues: CATSDRTGGIYTF.

This chain links TRBV15 with TRBJ2-1, with 7 bases matching TRBD2. The length of the CDR3 is 14 residues. With V trimmed by 1 base and J by 6 bases, 3 bases remained unmatched. CDR1 and CDR2 from the germline V gene are LNHNV and YYDKDF (reference sequence). The CDR3 DNA is TGTGCCACCAGCAGAGCCCTAGCGGTCAATGAGCAGTTCTTC. Protein: CATSRALAVNEQFF. Filled out from reference TRBV15 and TRBJ2-1, the complete variable domain reads DAMVIQNPRYQVTQFGKPVTLSCSQTLNHNVMYWYQQKSSQAPKLLFHYYDKDFNNEADTPDNFQSRRPNTSFCFLDIRSPGLGDTAMYLCATSRALAVNEQFFGPGTRLTVL.

The rearrangement joins TRBV3-1 (or the pseudogene TRBV3-2) to TRBJ1-2; 7 bases agree with TRBD1. The germline CDR1 and CDR2 sequences are LGHDT and YNNKEL (reference sequence). The junction had 6 bases not matched to a gene; V was cut back by 1 base and J by 4 bases. The CDR3 spans 15 residues. For the CDR3, the DNA is TGTGCCAGCAGCCAAGGGGACAGATATGGCTATGGCTACACCTTC. As protein: CASSQGDRYGYGYTF.

The chain combines TRBV6-5 with TRBJ2-1; the D gene is possibly TRBD2 (6 bases). V gave up 4 bases and J gave up 10 bases, with 11 bases separating them. The CDR3 is made up of 12 amino acids. Germline V CDR1 and CDR2: MNHEY, SVGAGI. This CDR3 reads CASSSEGWEQFF. The CDR3 DNA reads TGTGCCAGCAGTTCGGAGGGTTGGGAGCAGTTCTTC.

This clone was counted ten times or more. J is TRBJ1-5 and V is TRBV4-1; the D is unclear. This CDR3 has 16 residues. V lost 3 bases and J lost 2, with 14 bases in between. The V gene's germline CDR1 is MGHRA and CDR2 YSYEKL. CDR3 DNA: TGCGCCAGCAGCCAGGATCCCCCGAGGGGCAATCAGCCCCAGCATTTT. Its translation is CASSQDPPRGNQPQHF.

The chain couples TRBV7-2 to TRBJ2-3, with 10 bases identical to TRBD1. Trimming cost V 2 bases and J 4 bases; bases outside gene matches: 9. The CDR3 sequence is 17 residues long. The germline V gene has CDR1 SGHTA and CDR2 FQGNSA. The CDR3 bases are TGTGCCAGCAGCTTAAAGCGTGGACAGGGGGTCCCAGATACGCAGTATTTT. Translation: CASSLKRGQGVPDTQYF.

V and J are TRBV19 and TRBJ1-1; D gene unclear. The CDR3 has 14 residues. The V and J ends lost 3 bases and 4 bases respectively, with 12 bases between them. The germline CDR1 and CDR2 sequences are LNHDA and SQIVND (reference sequence). In DNA, the CDR3 is TGTGCCAGTAGTATGGAGGGCTATAGCACTGAAGCTTTCTTT. Translated: CASSMEGYSTEAFF.

This chain uses TRBV11-2 with TRBJ2-5; D tentatively reads TRBD1 or TRBD2 (5 bases each). V lost 5 bases and J 1 base, leaving 11 bases between the germline ends. This CDR3 spans 14 amino acids. Germline V CDR1 and CDR2: SGHAT, FQNNGV. CDR3 coding DNA: TGTGCCAGCAGCAGGGGACGGGGCCAAGAGACCCAGTACTTC. This codes for CASSRGRGQETQYF.

The V call is TRBV4-1, the J call TRBJ2-2; 8 bases fit TRBD1. This CDR3 region has 16 residues. Looked up from germline, CDR1 is MGHRA and CDR2 is YSYEKL. With V trimmed by 4 bases and J by 4 bases, 8 bases remained unmatched. The CDR3: CASSPNPDRGTGELFF. CDR3 nucleotides: TGCGCCAGCAGCCCTAACCCTGACAGGGGCACCGGGGAGCTGTTTTTT.

The chain combines TRBV6-2 or TRBV6-3 with TRBJ1-2; 7 bases agree with TRBD1. Germline V gives CDR1 MNHEY, CDR2 SVGEGT. The CDR3 spans 14 residues. J was trimmed by 6 bases and V by 6 bases; bases with no gene match: 10. CDR3 sequence: CASSLYGDSHGYTF. In DNA, the CDR3 is TGTGCCAGCAGCCTTTATGGGGACAGTCATGGCTACACCTTC.

The J gene is TRBJ2-3, the V gene TRBV15, with D unresolved. V dropped 8 bases and J dropped 0 bases, with 18 bases sitting between them. The CDR3 contains 16 residues. Germline assignment: CDR1 LNHNV and CDR2 YYDKDF (reference sequence). This chain's CDR3 is CATSSDQRSSTDTQYF. CDR3 bases: TGTGCCACCTCCTCTGATCAGAGATCTAGCACAGATACGCAGTATTTT.

J is TRBJ2-3 and V is TRBV7-2, with TRBD2 matching over 9 bases. Per germline, CDR1 SGHTA and CDR2 FQGNSA. V was clipped by 6 bases and J by 7 bases; unmatched bases: 8. This CDR3 is built from 14 residues. CDR3 bases: TGTGCCAGCAGGGTTAGCGGGAGTGGAAATACGCAGTATTTT. It codes for CASRVSGSGNTQYF.

This chain uses TRBV2 with TRBJ2-7, with TRBD2 identical over 7 bases. The V and J ends lost 7 bases and 0 bases, in that order; junction bases with no gene match: 9. There are 15 residues in the CDR3. Germline V gives CDR1 SNHLY, CDR2 FYNNEI. Here the CDR3 DNA reads TGTGCCAGCACCGGATGGCGGGAGCTCTCCTACGAGCAGTACTTC. Its protein is CASTGWRELSYEQYF.

V usage is TRBV24-1 and J usage is TRBJ2-5; D is possibly TRBD1 (6 bases). From germline, CDR1 is KGHDR and CDR2 SFDVKD. The CDR3 runs 13 residues. V lost 4 bases, J lost 5 bases, and 10 bases lay in between. The CDR3 DNA is TGTGCCACCAGTGAAACAGGGATGGAGACCCAGTACTTC. The encoded protein is CATSETGMETQYF.

The chain has TRBV24-1 and TRBJ2-1; 12 positions match TRBD2. The CDR3 covers 18 residues. V lost 0 bases, J lost 5 bases, and 7 bases stayed unmatched. Germline V lookup: CDR1 KGHDR, CDR2 SFDVKD. CDR3 protein: CATSDLQVTSGRNNEQFF. CDR3 bases: TGTGCCACCAGTGATTTGCAAGTGACTAGCGGGAGAAACAATGAGCAGTTCTTC.

V and J are TRBV7-2 and TRBJ2-3; D ambiguous. CDR1 is SGHTA, CDR2 FQGNSA, per germline. The CDR3 is made up of 16 amino acids. V was shortened by 1 base and J by 1 base, with 12 bases between the two germline ends. CDR3 protein: CASSLENPGGTDTQYF. For the CDR3, the DNA is TGTGCCAGCAGCTTAGAGAACCCCGGTGGCACAGATACGCAGTATTTT.

The chain combines TRBV3-1 (or the pseudogene TRBV3-2) with TRBJ2-2; TRBD1 is a possible D gene (5 bases). Per germline, CDR1 LGHDT and CDR2 YNNKEL (reference sequence). The CDR3 has 13 residues. Trimming left V 0 bases short and J 8 bases short, with 7 bases between. The CDR3 DNA sequence: TGTGCCAGCAGCCAAGAAGGGGTAGGGGAGCTGTTTTTT. It yields the protein CASSQEGVGELFF.

The V gene is TRBV5-4, the J gene TRBJ1-4; possibly TRBD1 for D (5 bases). Trimming took off 4 bases at V and 6 bases at J, with 13 bases between the two ends. This CDR3 has 14 residues. Germline V gives CDR1 SGHNT, CDR2 YYREEE (reference sequence). The CDR3 protein is CASSPKGRHEKLFF. CDR3 nucleotides: TGTGCCAGCAGCCCGAAGGGGCGACATGAAAAACTGTTTTTT.

This chain joins TRBV7-2 and TRBJ2-2; 8 nucleotides agree with TRBD2. V gave up 5 bases and J gave up 8 bases; unmatched junction bases: 13. The germline V gene has CDR1 SGHTA and CDR2 FQGNSA. The CDR3 runs 16 residues. The CDR3 bases are TGTGCCAGCAGCCGCCCTTCCGGGGGGGCGGGTGGGGAGCTGTTTTTT. This sequence encodes CASSRPSGGAGGELFF. The full variable domain, with the rest looked up from reference TRBV7-2 and TRBJ2-2, is GAGVSQSPSNKVTEKGKDVELRCDPISGHTALYWYRQSLGQGLEFLIYFQGNSAPDKSGLPSDRFSAERTGGSVSTLTIQRTQQEDSAVYLCASSRPSGGAGGELFFGEGSRLTVL.

The V call is TRBV30, the J call TRBJ2-7; perhaps D is TRBD1 or TRBD2 (5 bases each). The CDR3 totals 15 residues. The V gene's germline CDR1 is GTSNPN and CDR2 SVGIG (reference sequence). Trimming stripped 0 bases from V and 0 bases from J, with 12 bases between. The DNA for the CDR3 is TGTGCCTGGAGTGTCACGGGGACGGCCTCCTACGAGCAGTACTTC. Its protein product is CAWSVTGTASYEQYF.

The genes are TRBV2 and TRBJ1-2; 9 bases align to TRBD1. Trimming took 7 bases from V and 4 from J; bases not matched to a gene: 7. In germline, CDR1 is SNHLY, CDR2 FYNNEI. The length of the CDR3 is 14 residues. The CDR3 nucleotides read TGTGCCAGCACCGACACAGGGGGCATCTATGGCTACACCTTC. This encodes CASTDTGGIYGYTF.